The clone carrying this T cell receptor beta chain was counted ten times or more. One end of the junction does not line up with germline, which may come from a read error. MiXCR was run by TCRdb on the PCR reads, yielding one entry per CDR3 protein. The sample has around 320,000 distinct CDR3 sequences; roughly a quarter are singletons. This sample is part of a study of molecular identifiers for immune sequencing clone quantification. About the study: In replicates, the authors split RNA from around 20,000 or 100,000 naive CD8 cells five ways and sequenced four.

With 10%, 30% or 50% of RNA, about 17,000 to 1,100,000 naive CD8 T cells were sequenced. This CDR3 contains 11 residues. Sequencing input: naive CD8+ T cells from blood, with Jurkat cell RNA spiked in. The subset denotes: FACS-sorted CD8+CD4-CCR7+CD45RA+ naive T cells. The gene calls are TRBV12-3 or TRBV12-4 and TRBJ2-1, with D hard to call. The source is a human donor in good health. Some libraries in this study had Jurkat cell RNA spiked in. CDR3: CASTLEGEQFF. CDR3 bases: TGTGCCAGCACTTTAGAAGGGGAGCAGTTCTTC.